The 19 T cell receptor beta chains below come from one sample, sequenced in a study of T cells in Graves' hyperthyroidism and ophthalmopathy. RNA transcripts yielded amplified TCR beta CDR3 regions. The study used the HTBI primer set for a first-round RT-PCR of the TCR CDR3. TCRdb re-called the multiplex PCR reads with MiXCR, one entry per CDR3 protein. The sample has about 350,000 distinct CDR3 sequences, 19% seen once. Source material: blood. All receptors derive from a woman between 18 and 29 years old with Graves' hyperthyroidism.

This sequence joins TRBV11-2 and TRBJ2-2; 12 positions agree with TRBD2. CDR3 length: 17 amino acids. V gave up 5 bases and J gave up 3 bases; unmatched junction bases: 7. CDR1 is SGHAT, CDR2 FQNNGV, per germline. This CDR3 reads CASSPPGLAGYTGELFF. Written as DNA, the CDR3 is TGTGCCAGCAGCCCCCCCGGACTAGCGGGGTACACCGGGGAGCTGTTTTTT.

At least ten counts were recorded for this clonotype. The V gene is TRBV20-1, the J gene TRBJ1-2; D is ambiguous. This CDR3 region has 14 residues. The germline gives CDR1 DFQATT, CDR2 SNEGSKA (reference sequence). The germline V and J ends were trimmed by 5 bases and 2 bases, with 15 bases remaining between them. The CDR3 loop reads CSAPNLNGNYGYTF. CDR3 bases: TGCAGTGCTCCTAACCTTAACGGGAACTATGGCTACACCTTC.

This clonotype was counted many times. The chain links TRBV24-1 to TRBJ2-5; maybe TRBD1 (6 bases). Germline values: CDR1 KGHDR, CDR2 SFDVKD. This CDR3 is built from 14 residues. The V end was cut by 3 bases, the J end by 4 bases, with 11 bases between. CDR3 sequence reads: CATSDHTGTETQYF. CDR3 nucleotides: TGTGCCACCAGTGATCACACAGGGACAGAGACCCAGTACTTC.

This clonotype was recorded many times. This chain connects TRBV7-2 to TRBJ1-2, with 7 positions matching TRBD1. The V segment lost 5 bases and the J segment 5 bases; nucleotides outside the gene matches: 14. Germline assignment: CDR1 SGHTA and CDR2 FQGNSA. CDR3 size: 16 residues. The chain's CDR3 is CASSPVTGPTDYGYTF. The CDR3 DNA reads TGTGCCAGCAGCCCAGTGACAGGGCCGACGGATTATGGCTACACCTTC. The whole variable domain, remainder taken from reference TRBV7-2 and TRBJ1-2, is GAGVSQSPSNKVTEKGKDVELRCDPISGHTALYWYRQSLGQGLEFLIYFQGNSAPDKSGLPSDRFSAERTGGSVSTLTIQRTQQEDSAVYLCASSPVTGPTDYGYTFGSGTRLTVV.

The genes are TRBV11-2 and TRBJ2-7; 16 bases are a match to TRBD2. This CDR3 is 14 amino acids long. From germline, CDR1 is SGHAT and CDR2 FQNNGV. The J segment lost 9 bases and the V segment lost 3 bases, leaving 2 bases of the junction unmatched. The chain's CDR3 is CASSLGLAGGRQYF. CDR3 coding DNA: TGTGCCAGCAGCTTGGGACTAGCGGGGGGGCGGCAGTACTTC.

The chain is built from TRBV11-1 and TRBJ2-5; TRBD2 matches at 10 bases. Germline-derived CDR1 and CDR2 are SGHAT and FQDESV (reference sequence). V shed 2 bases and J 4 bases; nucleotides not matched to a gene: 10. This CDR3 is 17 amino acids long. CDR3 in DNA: TGTGCCAGCAGCTTAACCCTAGCGGGGGCCGAAGCAGAGACCCAGTACTTC. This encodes CASSLTLAGAEAETQYF.

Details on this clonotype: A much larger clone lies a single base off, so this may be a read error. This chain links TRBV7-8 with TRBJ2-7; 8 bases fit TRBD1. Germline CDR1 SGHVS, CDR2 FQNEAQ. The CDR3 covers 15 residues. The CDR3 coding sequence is TGTGCCAGCAGCCCGGACAGGGTGACTCCCTACGAGCAGGACTTC. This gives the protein CASSPDRVTPYEQDF.

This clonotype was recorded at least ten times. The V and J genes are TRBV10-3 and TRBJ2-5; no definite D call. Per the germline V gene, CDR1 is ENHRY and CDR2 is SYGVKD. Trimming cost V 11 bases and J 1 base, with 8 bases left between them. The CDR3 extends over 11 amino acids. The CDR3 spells CASAIQETQYF. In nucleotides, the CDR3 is TGTGCCTCCGCGATCCAAGAGACCCAGTACTTC.

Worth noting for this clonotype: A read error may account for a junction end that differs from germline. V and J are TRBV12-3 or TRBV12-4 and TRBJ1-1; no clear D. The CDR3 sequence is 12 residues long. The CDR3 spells CASSWVNTVAFF. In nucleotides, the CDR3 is TGTGCCAGCAGTTGGGTGAACACTGTAGCTTTCTTT.

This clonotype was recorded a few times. The CDR3 loop reads CASSYSMVGALLEQYF. The CDR3 DNA is TGTGCCAGCAGTTACTCGATGGTGGGGGCGCTTCTCGAGCAGTACTTC. This chain links TRBV6-2 or TRBV6-3 with TRBJ2-7, with a possible D match to TRBD1 (6 bases). This CDR3 spans 16 amino acids. Deletions cut 0 bases from V and 6 bases from J, with 18 bases between. CDR1 and CDR2 (germline): MNHEY, SVGEGT.

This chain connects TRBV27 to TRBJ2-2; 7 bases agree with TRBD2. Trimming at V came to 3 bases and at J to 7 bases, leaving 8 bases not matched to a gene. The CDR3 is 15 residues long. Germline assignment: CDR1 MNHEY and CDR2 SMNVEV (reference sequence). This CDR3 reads CASSFWRGWVGELFF. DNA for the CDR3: TGTGCCAGCAGTTTTTGGCGGGGGTGGGTCGGGGAGCTGTTTTTT.

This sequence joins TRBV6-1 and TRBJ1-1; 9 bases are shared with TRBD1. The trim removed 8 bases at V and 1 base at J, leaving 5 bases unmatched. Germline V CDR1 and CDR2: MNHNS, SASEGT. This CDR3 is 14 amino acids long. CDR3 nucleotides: TGTGCCAGCCGGGGACAGGGAAAGAACACTGAAGCTTTCTTT. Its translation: CASRGQGKNTEAFF.

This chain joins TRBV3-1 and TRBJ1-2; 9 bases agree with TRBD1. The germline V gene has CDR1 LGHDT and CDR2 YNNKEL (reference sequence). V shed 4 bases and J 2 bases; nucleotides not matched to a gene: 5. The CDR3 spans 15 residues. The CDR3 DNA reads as TGTGCCAGCAGCCCCCGACAGGGGGTCAACTATGGCTACACCTTC. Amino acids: CASSPRQGVNYGYTF.

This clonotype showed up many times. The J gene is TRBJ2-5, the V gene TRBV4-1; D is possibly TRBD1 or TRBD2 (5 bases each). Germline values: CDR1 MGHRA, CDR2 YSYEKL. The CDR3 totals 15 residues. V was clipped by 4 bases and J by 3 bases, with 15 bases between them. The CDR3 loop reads CASSRRQGDKETQYF. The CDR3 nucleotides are TGCGCCAGCAGCCGGCGGCAGGGAGATAAAGAGACCCAGTACTTC.

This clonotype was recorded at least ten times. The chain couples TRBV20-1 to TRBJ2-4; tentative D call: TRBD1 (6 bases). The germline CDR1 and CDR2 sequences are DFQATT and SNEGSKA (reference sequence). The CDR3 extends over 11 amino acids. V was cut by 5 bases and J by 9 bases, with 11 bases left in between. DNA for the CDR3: TGCAGTGCTGACGGACAGACCATTCAGTACTTC. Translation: CSADGQTIQYF.

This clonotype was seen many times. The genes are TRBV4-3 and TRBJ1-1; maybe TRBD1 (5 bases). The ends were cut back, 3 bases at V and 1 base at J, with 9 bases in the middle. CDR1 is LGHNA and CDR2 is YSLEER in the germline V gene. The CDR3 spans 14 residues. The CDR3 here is CASSQTAANTEAFF. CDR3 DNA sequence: TGCGCCAGCAGCCAGACAGCCGCGAACACTGAAGCTTTCTTT.

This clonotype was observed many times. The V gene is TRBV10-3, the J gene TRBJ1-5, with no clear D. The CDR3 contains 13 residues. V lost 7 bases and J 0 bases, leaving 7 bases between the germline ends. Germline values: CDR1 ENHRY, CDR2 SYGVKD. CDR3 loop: CAITGRSNQPQHF. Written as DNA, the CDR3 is TGTGCCATCACAGGTCGTAGCAATCAGCCCCAGCATTTT.

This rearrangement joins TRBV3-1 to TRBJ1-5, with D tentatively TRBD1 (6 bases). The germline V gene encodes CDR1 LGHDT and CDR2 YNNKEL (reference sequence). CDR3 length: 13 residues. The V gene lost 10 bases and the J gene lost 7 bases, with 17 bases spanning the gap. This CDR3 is CATSQGLEQPQHF. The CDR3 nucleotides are TGTGCCACCTCACAGGGACTAGAGCAGCCCCAGCATTTT.

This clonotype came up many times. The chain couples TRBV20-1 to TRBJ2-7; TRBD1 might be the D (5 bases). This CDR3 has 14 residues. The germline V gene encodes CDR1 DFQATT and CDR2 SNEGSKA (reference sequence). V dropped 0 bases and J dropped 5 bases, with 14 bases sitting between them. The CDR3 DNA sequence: TGCAGTGCTAGAGATCTGGGCAGGGCGGACGAGCAGTACTTC. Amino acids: CSARDLGRADEQYF.